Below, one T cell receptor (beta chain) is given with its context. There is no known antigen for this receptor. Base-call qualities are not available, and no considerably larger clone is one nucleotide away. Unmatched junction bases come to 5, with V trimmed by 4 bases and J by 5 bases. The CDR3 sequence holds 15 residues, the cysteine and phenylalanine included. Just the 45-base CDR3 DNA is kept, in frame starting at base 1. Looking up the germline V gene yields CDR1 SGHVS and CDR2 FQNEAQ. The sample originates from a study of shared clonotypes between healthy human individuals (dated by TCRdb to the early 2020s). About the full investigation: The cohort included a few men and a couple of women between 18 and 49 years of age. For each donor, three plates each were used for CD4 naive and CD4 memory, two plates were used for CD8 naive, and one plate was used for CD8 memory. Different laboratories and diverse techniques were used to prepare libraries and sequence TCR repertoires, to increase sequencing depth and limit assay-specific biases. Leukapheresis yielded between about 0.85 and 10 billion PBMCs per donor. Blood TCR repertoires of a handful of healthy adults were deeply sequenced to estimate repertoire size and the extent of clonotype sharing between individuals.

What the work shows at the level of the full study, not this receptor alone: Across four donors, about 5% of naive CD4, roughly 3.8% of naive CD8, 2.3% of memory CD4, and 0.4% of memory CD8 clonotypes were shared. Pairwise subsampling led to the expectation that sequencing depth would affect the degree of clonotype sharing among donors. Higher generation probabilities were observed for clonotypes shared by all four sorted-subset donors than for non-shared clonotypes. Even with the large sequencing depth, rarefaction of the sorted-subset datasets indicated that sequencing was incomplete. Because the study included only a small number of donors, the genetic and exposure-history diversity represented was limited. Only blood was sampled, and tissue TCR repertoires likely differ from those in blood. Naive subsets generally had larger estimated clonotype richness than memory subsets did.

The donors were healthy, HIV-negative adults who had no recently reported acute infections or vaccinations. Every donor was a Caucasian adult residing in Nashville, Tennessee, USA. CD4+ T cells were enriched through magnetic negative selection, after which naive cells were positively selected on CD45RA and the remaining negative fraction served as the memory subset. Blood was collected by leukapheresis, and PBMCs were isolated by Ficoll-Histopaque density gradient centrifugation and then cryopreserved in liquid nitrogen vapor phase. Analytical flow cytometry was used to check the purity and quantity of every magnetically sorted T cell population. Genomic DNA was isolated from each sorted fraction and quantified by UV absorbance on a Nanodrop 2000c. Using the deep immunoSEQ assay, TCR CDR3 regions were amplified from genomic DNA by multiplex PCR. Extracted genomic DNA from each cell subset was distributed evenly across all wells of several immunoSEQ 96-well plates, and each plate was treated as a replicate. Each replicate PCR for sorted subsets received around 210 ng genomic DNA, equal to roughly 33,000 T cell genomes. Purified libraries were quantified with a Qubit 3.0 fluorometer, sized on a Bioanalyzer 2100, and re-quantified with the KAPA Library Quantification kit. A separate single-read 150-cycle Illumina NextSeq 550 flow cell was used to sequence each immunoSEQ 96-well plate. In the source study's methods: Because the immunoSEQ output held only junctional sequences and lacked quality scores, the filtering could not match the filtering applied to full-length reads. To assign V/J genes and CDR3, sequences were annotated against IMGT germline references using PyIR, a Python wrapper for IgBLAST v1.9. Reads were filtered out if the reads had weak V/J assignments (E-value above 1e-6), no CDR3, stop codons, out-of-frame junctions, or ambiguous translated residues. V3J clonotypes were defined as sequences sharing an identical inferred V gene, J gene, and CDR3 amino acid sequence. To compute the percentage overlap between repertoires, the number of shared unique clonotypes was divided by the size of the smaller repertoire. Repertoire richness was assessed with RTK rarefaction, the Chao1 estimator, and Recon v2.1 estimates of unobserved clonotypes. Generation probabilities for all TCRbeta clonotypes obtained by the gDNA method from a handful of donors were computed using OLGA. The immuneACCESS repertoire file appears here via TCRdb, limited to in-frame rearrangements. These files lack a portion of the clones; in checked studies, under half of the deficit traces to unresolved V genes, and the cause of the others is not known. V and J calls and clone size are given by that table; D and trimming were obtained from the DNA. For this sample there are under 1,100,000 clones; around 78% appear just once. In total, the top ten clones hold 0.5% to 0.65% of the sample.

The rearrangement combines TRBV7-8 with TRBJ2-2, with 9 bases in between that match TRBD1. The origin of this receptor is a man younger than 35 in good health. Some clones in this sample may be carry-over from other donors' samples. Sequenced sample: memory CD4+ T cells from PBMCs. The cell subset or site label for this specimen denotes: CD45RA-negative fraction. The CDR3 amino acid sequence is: CASSSGTGTTGELFF. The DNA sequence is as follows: TGTGCCAGCAGCTCCGGGACAGGGACTACCGGGGAGCTGTTTTTT.